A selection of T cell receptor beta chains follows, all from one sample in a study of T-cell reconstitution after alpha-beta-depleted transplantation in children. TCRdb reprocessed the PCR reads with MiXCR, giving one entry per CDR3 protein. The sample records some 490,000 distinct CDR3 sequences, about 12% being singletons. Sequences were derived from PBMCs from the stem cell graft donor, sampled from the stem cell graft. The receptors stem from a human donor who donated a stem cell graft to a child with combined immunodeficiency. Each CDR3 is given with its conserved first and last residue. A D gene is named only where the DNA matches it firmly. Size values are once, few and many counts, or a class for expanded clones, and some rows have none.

CDR3 protein: CASMTLWLAKNIQYF; CDR3 DNA: TGTGCCAGCATGACTCTCTGGTTAGCCAAAAACATTCAGTACTTC; V gene: TRBV21-1; clone size: few; D gene: NA; J gene: TRBJ2-4
CDR3 protein: CASSVANTDTQYF; CDR3 DNA: TGTGCCAGCAGCGTAGCCAACACAGATACGCAGTATTTT; V gene: TRBV9; clone size: many; D gene: NA; J gene: TRBJ2-3
CDR3 protein: CASSMAQGNQPQHF; CDR3 DNA: TGTGCCAGCAGCATGGCACAGGGAAATCAGCCCCAGCATTTT; V gene: TRBV25-1; clone size: few; D gene: NA; J gene: TRBJ1-5
CDR3 protein: CASSPGETGELFF; CDR3 DNA: TGTGCCAGCAGTCCAGGGGAAACCGGGGAGCTGTTTTTT; V gene: TRBV6-1; clone size: few; D gene: NA; J gene: TRBJ2-2
CDR3 protein: CATSGRNEQFF; CDR3 DNA: TGTGCCACCAGTGGACGCAATGAGCAGTTCTTC; V gene: TRBV24-1; clone size: many; D gene: NA; J gene: TRBJ2-1
CDR3 protein: CASSFRPGLAGGDNLAKNIQYF; CDR3 DNA: TGTGCCAGCAGCTTCCGCCCGGGACTAGCGGGGGGGGATAATCTAGCCAAAAACATTCAGTACTTC; V gene: TRBV13; clone size: NA; D gene: TRBD2; J gene: TRBJ2-4
CDR3 protein: CASSQDGGLAQPQHF; CDR3 DNA: TGTGCCAGCAGCCAAGACGGGGGTTTGGCGCAGCCCCAGCATTTT; V gene: TRBV4-2; clone size: few; D gene: NA; J gene: TRBJ1-5
CDR3 protein: CASSKNSPDGYTF; CDR3 DNA: TGTGCCAGCAGTAAAAACTCCCCCGATGGCTACACCTTC; V gene: TRBV12-3/TRBV12-4; clone size: NA; D gene: NA; J gene: TRBJ1-2
CDR3 protein: CASPPYRNSTDTQYF; CDR3 DNA: TGTGCCTCACCCCCCTACAGGAACAGCACAGATACGCAGTATTTT; V gene: TRBV6-1; clone size: many; D gene: NA; J gene: TRBJ2-3
CDR3 protein: CASSEGGRAYADTQYF; CDR3 DNA: TGTGCCAGCAGTGAGGGAGGGAGGGCCTATGCAGATACGCAGTATTTT; V gene: TRBV25-1; clone size: few; D gene: TRBD2; J gene: TRBJ2-3
CDR3 protein: CASSALGTQAFF; CDR3 DNA: TGTGCCAGCAGCGCGTTAGGGACACAAGCTTTCTTT; V gene: TRBV12-3/TRBV12-4; clone size: few; D gene: NA; J gene: TRBJ1-1
CDR3 protein: CASSPALATNLQQYF; CDR3 DNA: TGTGCCAGCAGTCCGGCCCTGGCCACCAACTTACAGCAGTACTTC; V gene: TRBV6-1; clone size: few; D gene: NA; J gene: TRBJ2-7
CDR3 protein: CASSPGTTEQYF; CDR3 DNA: TGTGCCAGCAGTCCCGGGACGACCGAGCAGTACTTC; V gene: TRBV12-3/TRBV12-4; clone size: many; D gene: NA; J gene: TRBJ2-7
CDR3 protein: CASSYRTEAFF; CDR3 DNA: TGTGCCAGCAGTTACCGGACTGAAGCTTTCTTT; V gene: TRBV6-5; clone size: many; D gene: NA; J gene: TRBJ1-1
CDR3 protein: CASSVDTEDSYNSPLHF; CDR3 DNA: TGTGCCAGCAGTGTGGACACCGAAGATTCCTATAATTCACCCCTCCACTTT; V gene: TRBV28; clone size: few; D gene: NA; J gene: TRBJ1-6
CDR3 protein: CASSPRQGGNEQYF; CDR3 DNA: TGTGCCAGCTCACCCCGGCAGGGAGGCAACGAGCAGTACTTC; V gene: TRBV18; clone size: few; D gene: NA; J gene: TRBJ2-7
CDR3 protein: CSAPNVLGLAYSTDTQYF; CDR3 DNA: TGCAGTGCCCCAAACGTCTTGGGACTAGCGTATAGCACAGATACGCAGTATTTT; V gene: TRBV20-1; clone size: few; D gene: TRBD2; J gene: TRBJ2-3
CDR3 protein: CSASGSHLGQETQYF; CDR3 DNA: TGCAGTGCTAGCGGGAGTCATTTAGGGCAAGAGACCCAGTACTTC; V gene: TRBV20-1; clone size: many; D gene: NA; J gene: TRBJ2-5
CDR3 protein: CASSGDPGGNEQFF; CDR3 DNA: TGTGCCAGCAGTGGGGACCCGGGAGGCAATGAGCAGTTCTTC; V gene: TRBV6-4; clone size: NA; D gene: TRBD2; J gene: TRBJ2-1
CDR3 protein: CASSLGQGVYSPLHF; CDR3 DNA: TGTGCCAGCAGCTTAGGACAGGGGGTGTATTCACCCCTCCACTTT; V gene: TRBV7-6; clone size: NA; D gene: TRBD1; J gene: TRBJ1-6
CDR3 protein: CSSGGGAEEQYF; CDR3 DNA: TGCAGCTCAGGGGGCGGCGCAGAAGAGCAGTACTTC; V gene: TRBV20-1; clone size: NA; D gene: TRBD1; J gene: TRBJ2-7
CDR3 protein: CSARDMANYEQYF; CDR3 DNA: TGCAGTGCTAGAGATATGGCGAACTACGAGCAGTACTTC; V gene: TRBV20-1; clone size: NA; D gene: NA; J gene: TRBJ2-7
CDR3 protein: CASSPAGGKGANVLTF; CDR3 DNA: TGTGCCAGCAGTCCCGCAGGGGGCAAAGGGGCCAACGTCCTGACTTTC; V gene: TRBV12-3/TRBV12-4; clone size: many; D gene: TRBD1; J gene: TRBJ2-6
CDR3 protein: CASSLTGTDTEAFF; CDR3 DNA: TGTGCCAGCAGCCTAACCGGGACAGACACTGAAGCTTTCTTT; V gene: TRBV11-2; clone size: NA; D gene: TRBD1; J gene: TRBJ1-1
CDR3 protein: CASSSGTKRDTGELFF; CDR3 DNA: TGTGCCAGCAGCTCAGGGACCAAGAGGGACACCGGGGAGCTGTTTTTT; V gene: TRBV6-1; clone size: NA; D gene: NA; J gene: TRBJ2-2
CDR3 protein: CASSRGLAEIDNEQFF; CDR3 DNA: TGTGCCAGCAGCCGAGGGCTAGCGGAAATAGACAATGAGCAGTTCTTC; V gene: TRBV6-2/TRBV6-3; clone size: few; D gene: TRBD2; J gene: TRBJ2-1
CDR3 protein: CASSLGPAIYEQYF; CDR3 DNA: TGTGCCAGCAGCTTAGGTCCAGCGATCTACGAGCAGTACTTC; V gene: TRBV7-2; clone size: few; D gene: NA; J gene: TRBJ2-7